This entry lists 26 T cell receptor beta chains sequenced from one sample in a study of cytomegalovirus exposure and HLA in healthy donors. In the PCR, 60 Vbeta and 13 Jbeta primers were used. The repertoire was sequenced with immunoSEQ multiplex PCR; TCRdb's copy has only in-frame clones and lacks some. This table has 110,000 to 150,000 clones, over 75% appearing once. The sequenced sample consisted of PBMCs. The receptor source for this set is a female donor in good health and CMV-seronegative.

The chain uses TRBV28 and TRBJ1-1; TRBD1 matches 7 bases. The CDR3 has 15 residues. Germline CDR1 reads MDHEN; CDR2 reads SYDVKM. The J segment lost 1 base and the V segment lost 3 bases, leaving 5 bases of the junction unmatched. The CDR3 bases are TGTGCCAGCAGTTTTTACAGGGGTTCGAACACTGAAGCTTTCTTT. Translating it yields CASSFYRGSNTEAFF.

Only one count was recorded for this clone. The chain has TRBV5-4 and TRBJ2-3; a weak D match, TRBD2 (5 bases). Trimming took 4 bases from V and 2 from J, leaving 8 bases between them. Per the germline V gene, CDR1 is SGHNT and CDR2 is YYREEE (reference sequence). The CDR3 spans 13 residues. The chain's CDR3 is CASSVGDTDTQYF. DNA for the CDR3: TGTGCCAGCAGCGTGGGAGACACAGATACGCAGTATTTT.

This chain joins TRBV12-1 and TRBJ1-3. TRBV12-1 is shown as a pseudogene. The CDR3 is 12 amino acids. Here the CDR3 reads CASSSPGNTIYF. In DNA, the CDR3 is TGTGCCAGCAGCTCCCCGGGAAACACCATATATTTT.

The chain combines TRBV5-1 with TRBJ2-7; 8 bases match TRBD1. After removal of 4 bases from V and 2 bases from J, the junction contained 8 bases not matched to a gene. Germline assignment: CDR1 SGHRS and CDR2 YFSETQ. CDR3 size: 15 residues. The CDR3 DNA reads TGCGCCAGCAGCCTCGGGACAGGAAGTCCCTACGAGCAGTACTTC. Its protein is CASSLGTGSPYEQYF.

This CDR3 is CSASQGFTEAFF. CDR3 coding DNA: TGCAGCGCCAGCCAGGGTTTCACTGAAGCTTTCTTT. This chain connects TRBV29-1 to TRBJ1-1, with a tentative D call TRBD1 (5 bases). The length of the CDR3 is 12 residues. The germline CDR1 and CDR2 sequences are SQVTM and ANQGSEA. V was trimmed by 7 bases and J by 4 bases, leaving 13 bases between them. Drawing the rest from reference TRBV29-1 and TRBJ1-1, the complete variable domain is SAVISQKPSRDICQRGTSLTIQCQVDSQVTMMFWYRQQPGQSLTLIATANQGSEATYESGFVIDKFPISRPNLTFSTLTVSNMSPEDSSIYLCSASQGFTEAFFGQGTRLTVV.

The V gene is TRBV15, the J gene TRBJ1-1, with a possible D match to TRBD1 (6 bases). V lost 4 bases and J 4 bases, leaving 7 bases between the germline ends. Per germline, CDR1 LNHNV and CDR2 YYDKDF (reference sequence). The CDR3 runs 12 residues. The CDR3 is CATSNRVTEAFF. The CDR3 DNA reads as TGTGCCACCAGCAACAGGGTCACTGAAGCTTTCTTT.

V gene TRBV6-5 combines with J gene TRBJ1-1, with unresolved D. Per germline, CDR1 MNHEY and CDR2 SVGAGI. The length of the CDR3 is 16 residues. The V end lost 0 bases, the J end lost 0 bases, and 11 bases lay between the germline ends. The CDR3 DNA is TGTGCCAGCAGTTACTCGGCAGCGCTCATGAACACTGAAGCTTTCTTT. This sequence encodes CASSYSAALMNTEAFF.

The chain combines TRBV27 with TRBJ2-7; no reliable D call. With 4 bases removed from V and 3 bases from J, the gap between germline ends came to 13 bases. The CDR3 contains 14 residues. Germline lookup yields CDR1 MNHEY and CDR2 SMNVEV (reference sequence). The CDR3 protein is CASSSSSQIYEQYF. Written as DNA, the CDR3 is TGTGCCAGCAGTTCGTCGAGTCAAATCTACGAGCAGTACTTC.

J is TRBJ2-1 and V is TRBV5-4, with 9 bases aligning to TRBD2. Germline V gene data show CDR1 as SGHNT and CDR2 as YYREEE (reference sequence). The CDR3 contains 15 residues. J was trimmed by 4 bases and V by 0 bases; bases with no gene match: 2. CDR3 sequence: CASSLATSGYNEQFF. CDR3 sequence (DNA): TGTGCCAGCAGCTTGGCGACTAGCGGTTACAATGAGCAGTTCTTC.

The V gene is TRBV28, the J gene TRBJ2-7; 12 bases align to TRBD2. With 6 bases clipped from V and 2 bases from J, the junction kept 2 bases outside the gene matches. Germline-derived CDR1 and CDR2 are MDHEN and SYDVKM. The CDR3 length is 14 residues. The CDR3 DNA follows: TGTGCCAGCAGGCGGACTAGCGGGACCTACGAGCAGTACTTC. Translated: CASRRTSGTYEQYF.

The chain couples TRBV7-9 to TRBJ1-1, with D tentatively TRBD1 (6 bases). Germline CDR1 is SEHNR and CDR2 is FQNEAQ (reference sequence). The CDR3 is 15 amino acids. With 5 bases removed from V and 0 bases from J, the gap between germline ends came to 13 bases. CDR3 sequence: CASSRYRDMNTEAFF. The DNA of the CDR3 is TGTGCCAGCAGCAGATACAGGGATATGAACACTGAAGCTTTCTTT.

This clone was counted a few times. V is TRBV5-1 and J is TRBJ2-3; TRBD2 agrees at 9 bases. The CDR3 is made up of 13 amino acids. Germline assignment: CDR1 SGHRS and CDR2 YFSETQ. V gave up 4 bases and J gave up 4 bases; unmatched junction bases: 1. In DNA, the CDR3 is TGCGCCAGCAGCCGGACTAGCGCAGATACGCAGTATTTT. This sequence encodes CASSRTSADTQYF. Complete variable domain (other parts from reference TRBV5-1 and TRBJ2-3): KAGVTQTPRYLIKTRGQQVTLSCSPISGHRSVSWYQQTPGQGLQFLFEYFSETQRNKGNFPGRFSGRQFSNSRSEMNVSTLELGDSALYLCASSRTSADTQYFGPGTRLTVL.

Here the CDR3 reads CASSYFRGRTEAFF. The CDR3, as DNA: TGTGCCAGCAGTTACTTTAGGGGGCGGACTGAAGCTTTCTTT. V usage is TRBV6-5 and J usage is TRBJ1-1; 7 bases fit TRBD1. The CDR3 is made up of 14 amino acids. Trimming removed 1 base from V and 5 bases from J; junction bases left unmatched: 4. Germline values: CDR1 MNHEY, CDR2 SVGAGI.

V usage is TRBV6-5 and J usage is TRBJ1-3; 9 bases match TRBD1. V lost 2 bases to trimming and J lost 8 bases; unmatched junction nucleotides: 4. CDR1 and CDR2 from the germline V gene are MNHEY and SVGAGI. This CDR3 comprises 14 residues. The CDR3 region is CASSYQGQGDTIYF. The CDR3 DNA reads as TGTGCCAGCAGTTACCAGGGACAGGGTGACACCATATATTTT.

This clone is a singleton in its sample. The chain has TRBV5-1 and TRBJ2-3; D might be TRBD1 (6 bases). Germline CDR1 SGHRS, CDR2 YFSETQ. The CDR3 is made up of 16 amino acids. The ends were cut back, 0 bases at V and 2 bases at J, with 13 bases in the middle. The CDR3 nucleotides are TGCGCCAGCAGCTTGGCCAGGGGCCTTATCACAGATACGCAGTATTTT. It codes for CASSLARGLITDTQYF.

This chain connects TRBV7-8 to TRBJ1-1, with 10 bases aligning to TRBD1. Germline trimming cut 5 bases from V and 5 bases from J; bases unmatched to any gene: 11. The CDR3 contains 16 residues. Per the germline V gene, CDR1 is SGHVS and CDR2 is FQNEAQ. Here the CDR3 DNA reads TGTGCCAGCAGCCCCTTCTCCGGGACAGGGGTGACTGAAGCTTTCTTT. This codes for CASSPFSGTGVTEAFF.

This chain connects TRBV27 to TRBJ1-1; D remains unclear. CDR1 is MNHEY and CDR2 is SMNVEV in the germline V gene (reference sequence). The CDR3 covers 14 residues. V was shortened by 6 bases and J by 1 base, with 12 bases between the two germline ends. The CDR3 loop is CASSSVGRNTEAFF. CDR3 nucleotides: TGTGCCAGCAGCTCCGTCGGTAGGAACACTGAAGCTTTCTTT.

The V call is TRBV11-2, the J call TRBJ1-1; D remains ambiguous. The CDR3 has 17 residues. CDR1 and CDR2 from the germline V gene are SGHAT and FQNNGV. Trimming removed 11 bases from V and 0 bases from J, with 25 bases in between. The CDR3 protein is CASQPTRVPGVNTEAFF. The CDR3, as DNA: TGTGCCTCCCAACCCACACGGGTCCCGGGTGTGAACACTGAAGCTTTCTTT. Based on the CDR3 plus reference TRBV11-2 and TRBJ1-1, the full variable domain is EAGVAQSPRYKIIEKRQSVAFWCNPISGHATLYWYQQILGQGPKLLIQFQNNGVVDDSQLPKDRFSAERLKGVDSTLKIQPAKLEDSAVYLCASQPTRVPGVNTEAFFGQGTRLTVV.

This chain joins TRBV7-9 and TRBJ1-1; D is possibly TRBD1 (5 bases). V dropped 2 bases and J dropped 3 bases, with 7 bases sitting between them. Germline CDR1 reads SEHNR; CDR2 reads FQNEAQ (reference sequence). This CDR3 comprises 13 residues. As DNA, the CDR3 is TGTGCCAGCAGCTTACCGGGGGACACTGAAGCTTTCTTT. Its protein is CASSLPGDTEAFF.

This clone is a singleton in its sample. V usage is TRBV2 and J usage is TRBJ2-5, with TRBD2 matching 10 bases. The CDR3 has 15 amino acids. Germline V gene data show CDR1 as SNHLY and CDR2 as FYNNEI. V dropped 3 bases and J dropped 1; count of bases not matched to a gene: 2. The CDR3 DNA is TGTGCCAGCAGTGAGCTAGCGGGAGTCCAAGAGACCCAGTACTTC. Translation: CASSELAGVQETQYF.

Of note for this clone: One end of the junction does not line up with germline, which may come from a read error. The CDR3 DNA reads TGCGCCAGCAGCGCCGACTATGGCTCCACCTTC. Amino acid sequence: CASSADYGSTF. The chain couples TRBV5-1 to TRBJ1-2, with D uncertain. The CDR3 is made up of 11 amino acids. Germline loops: CDR1 SGHRS, CDR2 YFSETQ.

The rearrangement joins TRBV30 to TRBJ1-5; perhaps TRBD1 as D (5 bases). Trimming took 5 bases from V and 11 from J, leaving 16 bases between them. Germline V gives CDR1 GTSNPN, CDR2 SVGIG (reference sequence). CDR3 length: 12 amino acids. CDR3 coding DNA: TGTGCCTGGGCTACCAGCCTAGGGGCCCAGCATTTT. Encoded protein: CAWATSLGAQHF.

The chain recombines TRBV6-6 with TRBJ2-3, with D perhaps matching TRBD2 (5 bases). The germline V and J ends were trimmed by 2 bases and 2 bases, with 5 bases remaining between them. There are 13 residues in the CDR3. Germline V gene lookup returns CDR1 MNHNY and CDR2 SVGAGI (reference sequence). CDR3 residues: CASSYRDTDTQYF. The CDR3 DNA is TGTGCCAGCAGTTACCGGGACACAGATACGCAGTATTTT.

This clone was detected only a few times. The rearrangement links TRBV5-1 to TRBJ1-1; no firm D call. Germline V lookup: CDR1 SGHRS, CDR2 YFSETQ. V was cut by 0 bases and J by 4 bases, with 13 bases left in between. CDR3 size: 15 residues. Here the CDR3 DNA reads TGCGCCAGCAGCTTGGAAGGCGGGAGTACCACTGAAGCTTTCTTT. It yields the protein CASSLEGGSTTEAFF.

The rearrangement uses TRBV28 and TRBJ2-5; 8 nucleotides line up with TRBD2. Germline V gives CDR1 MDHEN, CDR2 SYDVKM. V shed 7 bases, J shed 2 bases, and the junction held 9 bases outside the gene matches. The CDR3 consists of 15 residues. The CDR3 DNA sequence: TGTGCCAGCATATTAGCGGGATCCGGGCAAGAGACCCAGTACTTC. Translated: CASILAGSGQETQYF.

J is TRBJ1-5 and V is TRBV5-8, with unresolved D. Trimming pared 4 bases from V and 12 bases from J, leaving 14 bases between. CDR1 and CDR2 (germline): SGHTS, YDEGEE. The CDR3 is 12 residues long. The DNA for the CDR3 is TGTGCCAGCAGCCTCGACAAGGTGCTCCAGCATTTT. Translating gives CASSLDKVLQHF.